This T cell receptor (beta chain) emerged from a study of tumor-infiltrating lymphocytes in primary liver carcinoma. Study-level information: Samples returned roughly 3.5 to 7.13 million productive TCRbeta reads, a yield that was similar across tissue types.

Reverse transcription of approximately 0.55 ug total RNA with a constant-region primer produced TCR beta cDNA. Slightly modified ARM-PCR, run as three nested multiplex PCR rounds, produced the TCR beta libraries. The first two PCR rounds used TRBV1-TRBV30 primers with a Cbeta primer, about 9 cycles each. TCRdb analysed the multiplex PCR reads with MiXCR anew, one entry per CDR3 protein. Of roughly 80,000 distinct CDR3 sequences listed, roughly 71% are singletons. Unsorted bulk tissue of roughly 19-30 mg yielded co-extracted RNA and DNA. CDR1 and CDR2 from the germline V gene are MGHDK and SYGVNS. The CDR3 is 14 residues long.

The chain is built from TRBV25-1 and TRBJ2-1; 9 positions match TRBD2. The clonotype originates from a man in his forties with primary liver carcinoma and hepatitis B virus infection. Sequencing was done on a sample of tumor-adjacent normal liver tissue. CDR3 amino acids: CVSKAGGTYNEQFF. The CDR3 DNA is TGTGTCAGTAAAGCGGGAGGCACCTACAATGAGCAGTTCTTC.